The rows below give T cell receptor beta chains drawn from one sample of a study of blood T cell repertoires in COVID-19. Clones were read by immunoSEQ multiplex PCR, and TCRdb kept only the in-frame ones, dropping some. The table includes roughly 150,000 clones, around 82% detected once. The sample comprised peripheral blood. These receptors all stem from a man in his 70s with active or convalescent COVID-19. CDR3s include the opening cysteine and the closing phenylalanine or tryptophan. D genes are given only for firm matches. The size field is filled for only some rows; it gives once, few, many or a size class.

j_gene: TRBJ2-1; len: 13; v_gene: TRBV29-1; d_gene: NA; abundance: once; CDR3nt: TGCAGCGTCACAGAGAGCTCCTACAATGAGCAGTTCTTC; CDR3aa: CSVTESSYNEQFF
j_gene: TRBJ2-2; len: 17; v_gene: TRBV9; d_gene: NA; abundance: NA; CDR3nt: TGTGCCAGCAGCGGAACCACCCCCACACAGAACACCGGGGAGCTGTTTTTT; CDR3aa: CASSGTTPTQNTGELFF
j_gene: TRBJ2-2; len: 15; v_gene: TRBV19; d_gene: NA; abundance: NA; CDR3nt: TGTGCCAGTAGTATTGCCCCAGGGGCCCGAGGGGAGCTGTTTTTT; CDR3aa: CASSIAPGARGELFF
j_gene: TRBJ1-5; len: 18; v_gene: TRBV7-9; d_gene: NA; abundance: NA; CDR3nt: TGTGCCAGCAGCTTAGCGTTTGCGGGCAGGAGTAGCAATCAGCCCCAGCATTTT; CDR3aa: CASSLAFAGRSSNQPQHF
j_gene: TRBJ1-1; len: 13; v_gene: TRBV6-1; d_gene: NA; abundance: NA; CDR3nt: TGTGCCAGCAGTGAAAGGGGGGGCGCTGAAGCTTTCTTT; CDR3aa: CASSERGGAEAFF
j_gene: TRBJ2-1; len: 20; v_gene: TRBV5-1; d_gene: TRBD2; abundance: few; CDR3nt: TGCGCCAGCAGCTCCCCGGTTTGGGGTAGCGGGAGGAGGATATACAATGAGCAGTTCTTC; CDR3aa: CASSSPVWGSGRRIYNEQFF
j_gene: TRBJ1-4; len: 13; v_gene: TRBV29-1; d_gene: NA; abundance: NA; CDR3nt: TGCAGCGTTGTGAAACCTAATAATGAAAAACTGTTTTTT; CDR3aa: CSVVKPNNEKLFF
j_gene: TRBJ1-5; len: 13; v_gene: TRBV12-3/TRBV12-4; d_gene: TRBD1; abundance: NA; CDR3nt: TGTGCCAGCCGTACAGGGGGCGAGCAGCCCCAGCATTTT; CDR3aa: CASRTGGEQPQHF
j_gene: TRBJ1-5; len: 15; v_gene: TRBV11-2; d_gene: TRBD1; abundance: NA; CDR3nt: TGTGCCAGCAGCTTATCCACAGGGGCTGGTCAGCCCCAGCATTTT; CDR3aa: CASSLSTGAGQPQHF
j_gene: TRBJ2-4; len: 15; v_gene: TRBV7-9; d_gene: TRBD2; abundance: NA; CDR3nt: TGTGCCAGCAGCCGGGAGGACTTTGCCAAAAACATTCAGTACTTC; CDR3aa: CASSREDFAKNIQYF
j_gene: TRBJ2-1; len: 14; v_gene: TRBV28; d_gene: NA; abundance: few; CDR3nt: TGTGCCAGCAGTCTCCCCTCCTCCTACAATGAGCAGTTCTTC; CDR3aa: CASSLPSSYNEQFF
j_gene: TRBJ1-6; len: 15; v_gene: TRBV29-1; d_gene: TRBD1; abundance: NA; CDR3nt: TGCAGCGTCCGGACAGGGAGGACTTATAATTCACCCCTCCACTTT; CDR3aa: CSVRTGRTYNSPLHF
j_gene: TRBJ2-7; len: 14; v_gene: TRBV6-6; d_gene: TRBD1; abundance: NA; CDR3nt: TGTGCCAGCAGTTCCCGGGACAGGCCTACGGAGCAGTACTTC; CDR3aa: CASSSRDRPTEQYF
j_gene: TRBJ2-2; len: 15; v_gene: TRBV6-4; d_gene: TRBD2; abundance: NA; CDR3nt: TGTGCCAGCAGTTTTAGCGGGAGAAACACCGGGGAGCTGTTTTTT; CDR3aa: CASSFSGRNTGELFF
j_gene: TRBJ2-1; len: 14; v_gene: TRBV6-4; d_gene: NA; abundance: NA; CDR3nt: TGTGCCAGCAGTGACTCCGGGGGTGTCGGGTGGCAGTTCTTC; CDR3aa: CASSDSGGVGWQFF
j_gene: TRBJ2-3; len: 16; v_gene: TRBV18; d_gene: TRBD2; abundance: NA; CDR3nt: TGTGCCAGCTCACCACGCTCGCGGGGGGACACAGATACGCAGTATTTT; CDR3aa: CASSPRSRGDTDTQYF
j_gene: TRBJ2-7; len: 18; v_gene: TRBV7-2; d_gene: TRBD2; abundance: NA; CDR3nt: TGTGCCAGCAGCTTAGATCGGTCTAGCGGGAGTCTTTCCTACGAGCAGTACTTC; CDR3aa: CASSLDRSSGSLSYEQYF
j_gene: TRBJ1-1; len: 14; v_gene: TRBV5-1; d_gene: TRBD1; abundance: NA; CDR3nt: TGCGCCAGCAGCTTGAAGGGGGCGGACACTGAAGCTTTCTTT; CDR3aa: CASSLKGADTEAFF
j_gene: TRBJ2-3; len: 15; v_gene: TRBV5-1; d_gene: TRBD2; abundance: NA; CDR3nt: TGCGCCAGCAGCTTGGGGACTAGCGGTGGAGATACGCAGTATTTT; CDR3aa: CASSLGTSGGDTQYF
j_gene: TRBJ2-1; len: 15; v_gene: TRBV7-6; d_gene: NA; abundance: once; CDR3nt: TGTGCCAGCAGCCGAGGCGGGGTATCCTACAATGAGCAGTTCTTC; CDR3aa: CASSRGGVSYNEQFF
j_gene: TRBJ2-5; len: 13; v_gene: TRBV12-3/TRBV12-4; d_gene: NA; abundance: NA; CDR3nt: TGTGCCAGCAACACAGCTGTCCAAGAGACCCAGTACTTC; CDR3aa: CASNTAVQETQYF
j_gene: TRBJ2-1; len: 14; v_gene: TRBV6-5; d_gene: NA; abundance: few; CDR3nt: TGTGCCAGCGGCCCTCGGGACTCCTACAATGAGCAGTTCTTC; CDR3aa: CASGPRDSYNEQFF
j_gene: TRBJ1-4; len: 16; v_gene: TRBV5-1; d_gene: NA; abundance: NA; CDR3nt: TGCGCCAGCAGCGCTAGACAGGCGGCAACTAATGAAAAACTGTTTTTT; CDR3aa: CASSARQAATNEKLFF
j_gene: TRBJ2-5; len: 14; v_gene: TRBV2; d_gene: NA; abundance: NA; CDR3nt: TGTGCCAGCAGTGAAGTCCGCGAGGTAGAGACCCAGTACTTC; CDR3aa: CASSEVREVETQYF
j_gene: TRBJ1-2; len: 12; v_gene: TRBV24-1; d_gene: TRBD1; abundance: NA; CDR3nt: TGTGCCACCAGTGATTCCTACAGGGGGTACACCTTC; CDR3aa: CATSDSYRGYTF
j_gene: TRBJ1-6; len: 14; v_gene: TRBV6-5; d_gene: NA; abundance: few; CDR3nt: TGTGCCAGCATTGCACAGTTGCTAAATTCACCCCTCCACTTT; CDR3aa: CASIAQLLNSPLHF
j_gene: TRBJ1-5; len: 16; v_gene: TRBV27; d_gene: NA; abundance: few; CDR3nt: TGTGCCAGCAGTTTAGGGGCTGATCTGGGCAATCAGCCCCAGCATTTT; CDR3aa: CASSLGADLGNQPQHF
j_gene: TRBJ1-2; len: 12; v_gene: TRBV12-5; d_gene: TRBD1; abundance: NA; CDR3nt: TGTGCTAGTGGTTTGGACAGGGGTGGCTACACCTTC; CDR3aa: CASGLDRGGYTF
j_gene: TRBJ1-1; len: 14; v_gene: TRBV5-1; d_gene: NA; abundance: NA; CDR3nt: TGCGCCAGCAGCGTGACGGCTGAGGGCACTGAAGCTTTCTTT; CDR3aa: CASSVTAEGTEAFF
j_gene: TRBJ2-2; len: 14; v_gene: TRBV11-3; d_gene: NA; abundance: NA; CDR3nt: TGTGCCAGCAGCAAAACGGGGGTCACCGGGGAGCTGTTTTTT; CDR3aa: CASSKTGVTGELFF
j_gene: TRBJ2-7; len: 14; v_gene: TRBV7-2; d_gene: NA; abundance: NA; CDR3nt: TGTGCCAGCAGCCCCTGGGCGGGCTCCTACGAGCAGTACTTC; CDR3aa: CASSPWAGSYEQYF
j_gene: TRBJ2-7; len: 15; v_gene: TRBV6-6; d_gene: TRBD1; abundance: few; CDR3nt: TGTGCCAGCAGTAACGGGGGACAGGGGCGCTACGAGCAGTACTTC; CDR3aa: CASSNGGQGRYEQYF
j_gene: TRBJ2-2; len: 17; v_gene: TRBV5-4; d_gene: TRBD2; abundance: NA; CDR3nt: TGTGCCAGCACCCCCCCCGGTAGCGGGAAGGGTAGCGGGGAGCTGTTTTTT; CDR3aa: CASTPPGSGKGSGELFF
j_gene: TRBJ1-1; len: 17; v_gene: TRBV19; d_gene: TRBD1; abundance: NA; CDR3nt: TGTGCCAGTAGCCCGTCCCGGGACAGGGGGCGAGGCACTGAAGCTTTCTTT; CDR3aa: CASSPSRDRGRGTEAFF
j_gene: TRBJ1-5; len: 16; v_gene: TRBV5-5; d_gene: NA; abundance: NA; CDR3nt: TGTGCCAGCAGCGCGGTGGGGGACACTAACAATCAGCCCCAGCATTTT; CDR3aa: CASSAVGDTNNQPQHF
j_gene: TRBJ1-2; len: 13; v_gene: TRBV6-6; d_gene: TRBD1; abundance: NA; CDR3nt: TGTGCCAGCAGGGACGCCAGGGGGTATGGCTACACCTTC; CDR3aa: CASRDARGYGYTF
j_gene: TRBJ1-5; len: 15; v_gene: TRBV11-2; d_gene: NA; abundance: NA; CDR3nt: TGTGCCAGCAGCTTTGGGCGGGATAGCAATCAGCCCCAGCATTTT; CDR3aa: CASSFGRDSNQPQHF
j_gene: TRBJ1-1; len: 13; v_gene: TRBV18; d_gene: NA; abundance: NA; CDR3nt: TGTGCCAGCGTGGGGGGGGGAGCCCCTGAAGCTTTCTTT; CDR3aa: CASVGGGAPEAFF
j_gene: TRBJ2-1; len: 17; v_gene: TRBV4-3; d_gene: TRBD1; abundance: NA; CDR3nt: TGCGCCAGCAGCCCCTCACCCGGGACAGGAGCGTACAATGAGCAGTTCTTC; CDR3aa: CASSPSPGTGAYNEQFF
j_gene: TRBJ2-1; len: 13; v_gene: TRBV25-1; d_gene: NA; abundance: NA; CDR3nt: TGTGCCAGCAGGACGACGGGGTACAATGAGCAGTTCTTC; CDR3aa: CASRTTGYNEQFF
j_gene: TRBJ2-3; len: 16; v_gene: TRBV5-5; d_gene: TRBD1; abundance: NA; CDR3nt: TGTGCCAGCAGCCTGAGCGGGACAGGGTTGGGAGATACGCAGTATTTT; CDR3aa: CASSLSGTGLGDTQYF